This T cell receptor (beta chain) was profiled in a study of blood T cell repertoires in COVID-19. The CDR3 is 15 residues long. Looked up from germline, CDR1 is LNHDA and CDR2 is SQIVND (reference sequence). V shed 6 bases, J shed 2 bases, and the junction held 10 bases outside the gene matches. Libraries were prepared by immunoSEQ multiplex PCR; TCRdb keeps only in-frame clonotypes and omits some of them. The table includes 98,000 or so clones, about four fifths detected once. This clone was detected only a few times. The J gene is TRBJ2-7, the V gene TRBV19, with 7 bases lining up with TRBD1. This TCR was recovered from a man aged 60-69 years with acute or convalescent COVID-19. Sequenced material: peripheral blood. CDR3 region: CASSPQGIGTYEQYF. CDR3 coding DNA: TGTGCCAGTAGCCCACAGGGGATCGGCACCTACGAGCAGTACTTC.